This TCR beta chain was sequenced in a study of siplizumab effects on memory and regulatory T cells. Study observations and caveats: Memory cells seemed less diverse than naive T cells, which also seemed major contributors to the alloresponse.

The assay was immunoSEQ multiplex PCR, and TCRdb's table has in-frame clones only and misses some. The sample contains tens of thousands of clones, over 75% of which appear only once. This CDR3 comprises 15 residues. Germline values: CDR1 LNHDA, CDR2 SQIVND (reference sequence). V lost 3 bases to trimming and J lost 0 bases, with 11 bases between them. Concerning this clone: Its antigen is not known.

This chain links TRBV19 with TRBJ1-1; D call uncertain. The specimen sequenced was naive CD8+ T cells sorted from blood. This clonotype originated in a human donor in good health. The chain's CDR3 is CASSIMDRMNTEAFF. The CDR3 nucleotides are TGTGCCAGTAGTATTATGGACCGAATGAACACTGAAGCTTTCTTT.